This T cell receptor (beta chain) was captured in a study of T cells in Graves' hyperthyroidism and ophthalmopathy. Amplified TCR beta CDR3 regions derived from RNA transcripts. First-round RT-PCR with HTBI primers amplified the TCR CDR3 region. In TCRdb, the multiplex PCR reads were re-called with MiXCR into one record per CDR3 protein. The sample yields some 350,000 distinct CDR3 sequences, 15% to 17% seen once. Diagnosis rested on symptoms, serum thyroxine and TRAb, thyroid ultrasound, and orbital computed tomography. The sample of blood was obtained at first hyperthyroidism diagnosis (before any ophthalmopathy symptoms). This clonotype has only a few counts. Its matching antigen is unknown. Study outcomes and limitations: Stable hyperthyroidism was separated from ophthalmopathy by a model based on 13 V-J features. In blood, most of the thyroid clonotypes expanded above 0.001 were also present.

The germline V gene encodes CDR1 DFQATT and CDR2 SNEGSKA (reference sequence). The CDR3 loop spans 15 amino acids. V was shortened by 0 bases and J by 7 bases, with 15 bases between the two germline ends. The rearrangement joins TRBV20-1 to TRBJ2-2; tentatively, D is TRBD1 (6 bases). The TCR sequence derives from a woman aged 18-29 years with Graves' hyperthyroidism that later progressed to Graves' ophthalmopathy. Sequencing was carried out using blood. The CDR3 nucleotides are TGCAGTGCTAGAGAGCTACAGGGTTTCGACGGGGAGCTGTTTTTT. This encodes CSARELQGFDGELFF.